This T cell receptor beta chain is from a study of blood T cell repertoires in COVID-19. The method was immunoSEQ multiplex PCR; TCRdb's version includes in-frame clones alone and lacks a portion of them. The table shows 150,000 to 200,000 clones, with about four fifths occurring only once. This clone was seen a single time. Trimming removed 2 bases from V and 1 base from J, with 8 bases in between. The CDR3 sequence is 14 residues long. Germline V gene data show CDR1 as MNHEY and CDR2 as SVGAGI. The receptor was derived from a man aged 60-69 years with active or convalescent COVID-19. Source material: peripheral blood. This chain connects TRBV6-5 to TRBJ1-1, with no clear D. CDR3 DNA sequence: TGTGCCAGCAGTTACAGGGAGCGGAACACTGAAGCTTTCTTT. Residues: CASSYRERNTEAFF.